This T cell receptor beta chain comes out of a study of T cell responses to AZD1222 COVID-19 vaccine. Study outcomes and limitations: Repertoires were collected only later (after the peak T cell response had occurred).

The V and J ends lost 6 bases and 1 base respectively, with 21 bases between them. This CDR3 is built from 16 residues. Germline CDR1 reads SQVTM; CDR2 reads ANQGSEA. TCRdb's copy holds only in-frame clones and misses some; the assay was immunoSEQ multiplex PCR. The table has 180,000 or so clones, around nine tenths seen once. With respect to this clone: The antigen is unknown.

This chain connects TRBV29-1 to TRBJ1-1; D is perhaps TRBD1 (6 bases). The sequencing used peripheral blood, collected on day 0 of AZD1222 vaccination. The sequence was collected from an adult in good health. DNA for the CDR3: TGCAGCGTCTTACAGGGTCAGACACCCTCGAACACTGAAGCTTTCTTT. Residues: CSVLQGQTPSNTEAFF.